One sample yielded the 8 T cell receptor beta chains listed below, sequenced in a study of T cell repertoires in cytomegalovirus infection. TCRdb analysed the reads with MiXCR anew, one entry per CDR3 protein. This sample has more than 140,000 distinct CDR3 sequences, with roughly 6% found just once. Sequencing was carried out using PBMCs. The receptor set was obtained from a human donor in good health (CMV status not recorded). Some clones in this sample may be carry-over from other donors' samples.

This clonotype was found many times. The chain recombines TRBV28 with TRBJ1-2, with a tentative D call TRBD1 (6 bases). Looked up from germline, CDR1 is MDHEN and CDR2 is SYDVKM. V gave up 8 bases and J gave up 0 bases, with 13 bases separating them. The CDR3 contains 14 residues. CDR3 region: CASVRDNANYGYTF. Written as DNA, the CDR3 is TGTGCCAGCGTAAGGGACAACGCTAACTATGGCTACACCTTC.

This clonotype has ten or more counts. This sequence joins TRBV6-5 and TRBJ1-1; D not certain. V lost 2 bases, J lost 0 bases, and 7 bases lay in between. CDR1 is MNHEY, CDR2 SVGAGI, per germline. The length of the CDR3 is 14 residues. The CDR3 region is CASSYAVMNTEAFF. The CDR3 bases are TGTGCCAGCAGTTACGCCGTCATGAACACTGAAGCTTTCTTT.

This clonotype was observed many times. This chain links TRBV6-2 or TRBV6-3 with TRBJ1-5; D remains unclear. The CDR3 is 14 amino acids. Germline assignment: CDR1 MNHEY and CDR2 SVGEGT. V lost 6 bases and J lost 6, with 15 bases in between. The CDR3 protein is CASRSHMGSQPQHF. The CDR3, as DNA: TGTGCCAGCAGGTCCCATATGGGCAGTCAGCCCCAGCATTTT.

This clonotype was observed a few times. The chain couples TRBV7-6 to TRBJ2-3; no clear D. Trimming left V 11 bases short and J 5 bases short, with 2 bases between. The CDR3 is made up of 8 amino acids. Looked up from germline, CDR1 is SGHVS and CDR2 is FNYEAQ. CDR3 protein: CAGDTQYF. CDR3 nucleotide sequence: TGTGCCGGAGATACGCAGTATTTT.

Many counts were recorded for this clonotype. The rearrangement uses TRBV10-2 and TRBJ2-1; TRBD1 matches at 8 bases. V gave up 6 bases and J gave up 4 bases; unmatched junction bases: 8. There are 15 residues in the CDR3. Germline CDR1 is WSHSY and CDR2 is SAAADI. CDR3 sequence: CASSEQGDGYNEQFF. CDR3 sequence (DNA): TGCGCCAGCAGCGAACAGGGGGACGGGTACAATGAGCAGTTCTTC.

The chain uses TRBV18 and TRBJ1-2, with TRBD1 identical over 9 bases. With 3 bases clipped from V and 4 bases from J, the junction kept 6 bases outside the gene matches. Germline V gene lookup returns CDR1 KGHSH and CDR2 LQKENI. This CDR3 has 15 amino acids. DNA of the CDR3: TGTGCCAGCTCACCGGGACAGGGAGACATCTATGGCTACACCTTC. Encoded protein: CASSPGQGDIYGYTF.

This clonotype was found many times. J is TRBJ1-6 and V is TRBV6-2 or TRBV6-3, with TRBD1 identical over 7 bases. The CDR3 length is 13 residues. CDR1 MNHEY and CDR2 SVGEGT come from the germline V gene. The J segment lost 8 bases and the V segment lost 4 bases, leaving 2 bases of the junction unmatched. The CDR3: CASSSRGDSPLHF. CDR3 bases: TGTGCCAGCAGTTCCAGGGGGGATTCACCCCTCCACTTT.

This clonotype has at least ten counts. This chain's CDR3 is CASKRTGGPHEQYF. The CDR3 coding sequence is TGTGCCAGCAAACGGACAGGGGGTCCCCACGAGCAGTACTTC. The rearrangement links TRBV6-1 to TRBJ2-7; 10 nucleotides align to TRBD1. The CDR3 sequence is 14 residues long. Germline lookup yields CDR1 MNHNS and CDR2 SASEGT. V trimming: 7 bases; J trimming: 5 bases; junction bases outside the gene matches: 8.